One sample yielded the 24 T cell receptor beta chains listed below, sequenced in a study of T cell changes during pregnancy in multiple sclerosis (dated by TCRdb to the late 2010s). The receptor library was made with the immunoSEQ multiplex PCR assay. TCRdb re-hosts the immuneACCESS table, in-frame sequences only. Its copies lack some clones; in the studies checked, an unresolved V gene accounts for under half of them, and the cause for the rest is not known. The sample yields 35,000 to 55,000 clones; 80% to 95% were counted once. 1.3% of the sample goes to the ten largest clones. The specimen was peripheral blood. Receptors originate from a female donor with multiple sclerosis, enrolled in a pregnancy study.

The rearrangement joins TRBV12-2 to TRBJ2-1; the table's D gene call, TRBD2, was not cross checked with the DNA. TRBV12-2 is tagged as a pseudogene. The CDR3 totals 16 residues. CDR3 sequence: CASRGDSGPSYNEQFF. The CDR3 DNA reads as TGTGCAAGTCGGGGGGATAGCGGGCCATCCTACAATGAGCAGTTCTTC.

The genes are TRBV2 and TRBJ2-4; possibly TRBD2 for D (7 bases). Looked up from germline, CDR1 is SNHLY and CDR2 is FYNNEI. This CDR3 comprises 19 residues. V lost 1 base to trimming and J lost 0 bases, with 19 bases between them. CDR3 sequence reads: CASSEEGGGSYLAKNIQYF. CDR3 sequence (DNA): TGTGCCAGCAGTGAAGAAGGGGGGGGAAGCTACCTAGCCAAAAACATTCAGTACTTC. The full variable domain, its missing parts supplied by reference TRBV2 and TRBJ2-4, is EPEVTQTPSHQVTQMGQEVILRCVPISNHLYFYWYRQILGQKVEFLVSFYNNEISEKSEIFDDQFSVERPDGSNFTLKIRSTKLEDSAMYFCASSEEGGGSYLAKNIQYFGAGTRLSVL.

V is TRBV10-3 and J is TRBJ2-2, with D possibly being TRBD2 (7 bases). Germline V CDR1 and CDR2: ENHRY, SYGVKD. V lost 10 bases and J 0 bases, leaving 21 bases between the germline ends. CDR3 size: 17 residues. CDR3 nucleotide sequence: TGTGCCACCCAAGGGGGTAGCGGGTCCGCGAACACCGGGGAGCTGTTTTTT. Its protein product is CATQGGSGSANTGELFF.

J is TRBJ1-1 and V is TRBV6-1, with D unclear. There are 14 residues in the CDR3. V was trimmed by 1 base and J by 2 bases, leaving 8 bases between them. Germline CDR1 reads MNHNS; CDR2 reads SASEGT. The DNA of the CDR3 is TGTGCCAGCAGTGAAGGGGCAGTAAACACTGAAGCTTTCTTT. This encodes CASSEGAVNTEAFF.

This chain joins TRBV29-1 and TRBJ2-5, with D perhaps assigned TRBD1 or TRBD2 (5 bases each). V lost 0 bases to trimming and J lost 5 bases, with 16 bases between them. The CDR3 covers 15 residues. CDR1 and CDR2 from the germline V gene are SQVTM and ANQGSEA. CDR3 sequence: CSVEDWGRGGETQYF. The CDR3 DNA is TGCAGCGTTGAAGATTGGGGCCGGGGCGGGGAGACCCAGTACTTC.

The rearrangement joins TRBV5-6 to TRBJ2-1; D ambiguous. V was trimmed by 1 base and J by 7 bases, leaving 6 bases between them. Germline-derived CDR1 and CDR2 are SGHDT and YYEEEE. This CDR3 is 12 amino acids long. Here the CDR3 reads CASSLPENEQFF. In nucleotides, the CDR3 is TGTGCCAGCAGCTTGCCCGAGAATGAGCAGTTCTTC.

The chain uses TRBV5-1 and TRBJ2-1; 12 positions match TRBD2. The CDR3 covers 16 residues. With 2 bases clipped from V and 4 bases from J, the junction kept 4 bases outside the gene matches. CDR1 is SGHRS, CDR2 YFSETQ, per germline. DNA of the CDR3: TGCGCCAGCAGCTTCCTAGCGGGAGGGGGGTACAATGAGCAGTTCTTC. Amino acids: CASSFLAGGGYNEQFF.

CDR3 sequence reads: CASSPSPPGGRLRTDTQYF. The CDR3 nucleotides read TGTGCCAGCTCACCATCTCCTCCCGGAGGACGTCTGAGGACAGATACGCAGTATTTT. This chain connects TRBV18 to TRBJ2-3; D is perhaps TRBD2 (5 bases). The CDR3 is made up of 19 amino acids. Germline-derived CDR1 and CDR2 are KGHSH and LQKENI. V was cut by 2 bases and J by 3 bases, with 24 bases left in between.

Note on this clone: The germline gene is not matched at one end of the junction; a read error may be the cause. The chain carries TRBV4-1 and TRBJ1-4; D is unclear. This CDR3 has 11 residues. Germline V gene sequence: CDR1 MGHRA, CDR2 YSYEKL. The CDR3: CASSQADKLFF. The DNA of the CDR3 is TGTGCCAGCAGCCAAGCGGATAAACTGTTTTTT.

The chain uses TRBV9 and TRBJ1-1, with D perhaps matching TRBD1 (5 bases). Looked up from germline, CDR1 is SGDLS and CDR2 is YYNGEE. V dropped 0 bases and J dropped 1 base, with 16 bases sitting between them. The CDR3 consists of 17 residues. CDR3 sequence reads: CASSVGAGIVGNTEAFF. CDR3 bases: TGTGCCAGCAGCGTAGGGGCAGGGATAGTGGGGAACACTGAAGCTTTCTTT.

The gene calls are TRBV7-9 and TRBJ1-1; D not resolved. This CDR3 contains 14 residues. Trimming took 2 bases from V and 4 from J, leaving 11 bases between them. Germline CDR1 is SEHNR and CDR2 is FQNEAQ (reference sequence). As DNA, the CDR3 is TGTGCCAGCAGCTTATCGCGGGAAGGCACTGAAGCTTTCTTT. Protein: CASSLSREGTEAFF.

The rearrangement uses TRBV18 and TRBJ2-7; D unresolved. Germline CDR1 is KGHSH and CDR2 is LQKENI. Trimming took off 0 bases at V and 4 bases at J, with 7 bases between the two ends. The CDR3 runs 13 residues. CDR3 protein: CASSPPSGYEQYF. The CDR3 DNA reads TGTGCCAGCTCACCACCTAGTGGGTACGAGCAGTACTTC.

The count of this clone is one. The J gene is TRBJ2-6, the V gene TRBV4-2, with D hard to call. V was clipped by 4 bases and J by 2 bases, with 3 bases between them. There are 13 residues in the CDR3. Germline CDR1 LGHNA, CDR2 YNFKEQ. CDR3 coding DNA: TGTGCCAGCAGCCCGACTGGGGCCAACGTCCTGACTTTC. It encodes CASSPTGANVLTF.

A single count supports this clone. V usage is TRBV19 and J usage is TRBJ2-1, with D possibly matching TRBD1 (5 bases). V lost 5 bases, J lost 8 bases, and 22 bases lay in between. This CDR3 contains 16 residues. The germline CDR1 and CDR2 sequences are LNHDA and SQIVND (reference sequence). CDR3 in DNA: TGTGCCAGTAGTGGGGTGGGGCTAAGAGGTTCAGATGAGCAGTTCTTC. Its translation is CASSGVGLRGSDEQFF. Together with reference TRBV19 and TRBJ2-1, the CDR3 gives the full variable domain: DGGITQSPKYLFRKEGQNVTLSCEQNLNHDAMYWYRQDPGQGLRLIYYSQIVNDFQKGDIAEGYSVSREKKESFPLTVTSAQKNPTAFYLCASSGVGLRGSDEQFFGPGTRLTVL.

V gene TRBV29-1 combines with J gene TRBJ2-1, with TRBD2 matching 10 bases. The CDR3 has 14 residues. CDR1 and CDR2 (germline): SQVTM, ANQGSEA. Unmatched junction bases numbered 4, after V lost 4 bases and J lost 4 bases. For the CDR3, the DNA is TGCAGCGTTGGGAAGCGGGAGGGATACAATGAGCAGTTCTTC. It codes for CSVGKREGYNEQFF.

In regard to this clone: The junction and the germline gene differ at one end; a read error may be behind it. The CDR3 loop reads CASSLEGTSGGNQQFF. The CDR3 nucleotides read TGTGCCAGCAGCTTAGAGGGGACTAGCGGGGGCAATCAGCAGTTCTTC. V gene TRBV7-2 combines with J gene TRBJ2-1; TRBD2 aligns across 14 bases. The CDR3 spans 16 residues. The germline CDR1 and CDR2 sequences are SGHTA and FQGNSA.

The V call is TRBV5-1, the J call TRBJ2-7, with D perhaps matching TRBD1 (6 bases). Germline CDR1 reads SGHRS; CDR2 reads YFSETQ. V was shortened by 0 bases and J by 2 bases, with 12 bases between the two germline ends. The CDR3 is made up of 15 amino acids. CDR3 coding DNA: TGCGCCAGCAGCTTGGCCCCAGGGGTCACCTACGAGCAGTACTTC. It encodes CASSLAPGVTYEQYF.

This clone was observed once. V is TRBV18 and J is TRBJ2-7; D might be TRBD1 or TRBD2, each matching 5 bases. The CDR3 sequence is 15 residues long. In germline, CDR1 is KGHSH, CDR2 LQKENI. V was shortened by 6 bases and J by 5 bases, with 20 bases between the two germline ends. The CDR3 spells CASSPVDGTKNEQYF. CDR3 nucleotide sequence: TGTGCCAGCTCCCCCGTAGATGGGACCAAAAACGAGCAGTACTTC. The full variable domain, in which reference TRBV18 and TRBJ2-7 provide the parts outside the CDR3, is NAGVMQNPRHLVRRRGQEARLRCSPMKGHSHVYWYRQLPEEGLKFMVYLQKENIIDESGMPKERFSAEFPKEGPSILRIQQVVRGDSAAYFCASSPVDGTKNEQYFGPGTRLTVT.

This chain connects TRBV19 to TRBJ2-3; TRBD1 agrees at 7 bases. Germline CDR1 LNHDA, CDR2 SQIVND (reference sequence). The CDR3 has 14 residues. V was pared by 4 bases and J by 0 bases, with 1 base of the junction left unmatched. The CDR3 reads CASSTQGSTDTQYF. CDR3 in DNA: TGTGCCAGTAGTACACAGGGGAGCACAGATACGCAGTATTTT.

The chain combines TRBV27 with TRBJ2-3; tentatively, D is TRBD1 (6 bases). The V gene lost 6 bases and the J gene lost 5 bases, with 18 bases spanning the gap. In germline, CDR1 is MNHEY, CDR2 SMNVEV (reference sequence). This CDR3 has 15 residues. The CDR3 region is CASSLIGAGEDTQYF. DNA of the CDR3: TGTGCCAGCAGCCTAATAGGGGCAGGGGAAGATACGCAGTATTTT.

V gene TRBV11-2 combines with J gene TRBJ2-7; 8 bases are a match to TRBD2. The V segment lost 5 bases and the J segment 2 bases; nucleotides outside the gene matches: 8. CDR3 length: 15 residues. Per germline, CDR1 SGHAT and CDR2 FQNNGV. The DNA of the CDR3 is TGTGCCAGCAGCGCGGGACTAGGGAGCCCCTACGAGCAGTACTTC. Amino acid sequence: CASSAGLGSPYEQYF. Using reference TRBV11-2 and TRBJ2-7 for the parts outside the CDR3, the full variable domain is EAGVAQSPRYKIIEKRQSVAFWCNPISGHATLYWYQQILGQGPKLLIQFQNNGVVDDSQLPKDRFSAERLKGVDSTLKIQPAKLEDSAVYLCASSAGLGSPYEQYFGPGTRLTVT.

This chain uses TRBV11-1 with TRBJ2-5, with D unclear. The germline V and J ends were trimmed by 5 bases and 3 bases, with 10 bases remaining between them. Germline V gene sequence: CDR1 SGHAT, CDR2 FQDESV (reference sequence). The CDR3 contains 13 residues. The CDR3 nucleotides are TGTGCCAGCAGCACAGCGATAGAAGAGACCCAGTACTTC. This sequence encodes CASSTAIEETQYF.

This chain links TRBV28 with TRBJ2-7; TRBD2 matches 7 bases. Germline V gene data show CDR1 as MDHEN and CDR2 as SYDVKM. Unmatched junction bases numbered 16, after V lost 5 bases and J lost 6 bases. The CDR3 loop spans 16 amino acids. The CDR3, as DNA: TGTGCCAGCAGTGTGAGGAGCGGGATACCCCCCCCCGAGCAGTACTTC. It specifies CASSVRSGIPPPEQYF. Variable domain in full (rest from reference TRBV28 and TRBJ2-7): DVKVTQSSRYLVKRTGEKVFLECVQDMDHENMFWYRQDPGLGLRLIYFSYDVKMKEKGDIPEGYSVSREKKERFSLILESASTNQTSMYLCASSVRSGIPPPEQYFGPGTRLTVT.

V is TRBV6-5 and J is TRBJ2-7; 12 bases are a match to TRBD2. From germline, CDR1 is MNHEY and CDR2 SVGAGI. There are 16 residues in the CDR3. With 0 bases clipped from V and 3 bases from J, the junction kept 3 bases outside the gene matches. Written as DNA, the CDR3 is TGTGCCAGCAGTTACTCGGGGACTAGCGGGTTCTACGAGCAGTACTTC. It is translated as CASSYSGTSGFYEQYF.